These T cell receptor beta chains were read from a single sample in a study of graft-versus-host responses after intestinal transplantation. Some clones are missing from TCRdb's copy, which holds only in-frame ones; the method was immunoSEQ multiplex PCR. The table lists some 62,000 clones, more than 85% of them singletons, with roughly 1.6% in the top ten. These receptors' targets are unknown. The sequences come from unstimulated CD8+ T cells sorted from spleen or lymph node cells, collected before transplant. The receptor set was obtained from a human donor who was the organ donor for an intestinal transplant. Both conserved end residues are part of each CDR3.

V,CDR3
TRBV4-1,CASSPPRRNEQFF
TRBV7-9,CASSGHSSGEQFF
TRBV4-2,CASSQEKGTSNHNEQFF
TRBV19,CASSIAQGADGYTF
TRBV7-3,CASSPLGQDNEQFF
TRBV30,CAWSLTQPIHEQYF
TRBV6-4,CASSSRDLDTQYF
TRBV5-1,CASSFSGGDYNEQFF
TRBV19,CASSIRSPVRRTFF
TRBV28,CASSFTTGYPDQPQHF
TRBV5-4,CASSPNPDTWWTEAFF
TRBV4-3,CASSQGGGGGMNGELFF
TRBV6-5,CASSYGTSGYNEQFF
TRBV4-3,CASSQTGNTEAFF
TRBV5-5,CASVGTGGTDTQYF
TRBV2,CASSEAPSGNTGELFF
TRBV9,CASSVAGGGGETQYF
TRBV27,CASSSTSSYNEQFF